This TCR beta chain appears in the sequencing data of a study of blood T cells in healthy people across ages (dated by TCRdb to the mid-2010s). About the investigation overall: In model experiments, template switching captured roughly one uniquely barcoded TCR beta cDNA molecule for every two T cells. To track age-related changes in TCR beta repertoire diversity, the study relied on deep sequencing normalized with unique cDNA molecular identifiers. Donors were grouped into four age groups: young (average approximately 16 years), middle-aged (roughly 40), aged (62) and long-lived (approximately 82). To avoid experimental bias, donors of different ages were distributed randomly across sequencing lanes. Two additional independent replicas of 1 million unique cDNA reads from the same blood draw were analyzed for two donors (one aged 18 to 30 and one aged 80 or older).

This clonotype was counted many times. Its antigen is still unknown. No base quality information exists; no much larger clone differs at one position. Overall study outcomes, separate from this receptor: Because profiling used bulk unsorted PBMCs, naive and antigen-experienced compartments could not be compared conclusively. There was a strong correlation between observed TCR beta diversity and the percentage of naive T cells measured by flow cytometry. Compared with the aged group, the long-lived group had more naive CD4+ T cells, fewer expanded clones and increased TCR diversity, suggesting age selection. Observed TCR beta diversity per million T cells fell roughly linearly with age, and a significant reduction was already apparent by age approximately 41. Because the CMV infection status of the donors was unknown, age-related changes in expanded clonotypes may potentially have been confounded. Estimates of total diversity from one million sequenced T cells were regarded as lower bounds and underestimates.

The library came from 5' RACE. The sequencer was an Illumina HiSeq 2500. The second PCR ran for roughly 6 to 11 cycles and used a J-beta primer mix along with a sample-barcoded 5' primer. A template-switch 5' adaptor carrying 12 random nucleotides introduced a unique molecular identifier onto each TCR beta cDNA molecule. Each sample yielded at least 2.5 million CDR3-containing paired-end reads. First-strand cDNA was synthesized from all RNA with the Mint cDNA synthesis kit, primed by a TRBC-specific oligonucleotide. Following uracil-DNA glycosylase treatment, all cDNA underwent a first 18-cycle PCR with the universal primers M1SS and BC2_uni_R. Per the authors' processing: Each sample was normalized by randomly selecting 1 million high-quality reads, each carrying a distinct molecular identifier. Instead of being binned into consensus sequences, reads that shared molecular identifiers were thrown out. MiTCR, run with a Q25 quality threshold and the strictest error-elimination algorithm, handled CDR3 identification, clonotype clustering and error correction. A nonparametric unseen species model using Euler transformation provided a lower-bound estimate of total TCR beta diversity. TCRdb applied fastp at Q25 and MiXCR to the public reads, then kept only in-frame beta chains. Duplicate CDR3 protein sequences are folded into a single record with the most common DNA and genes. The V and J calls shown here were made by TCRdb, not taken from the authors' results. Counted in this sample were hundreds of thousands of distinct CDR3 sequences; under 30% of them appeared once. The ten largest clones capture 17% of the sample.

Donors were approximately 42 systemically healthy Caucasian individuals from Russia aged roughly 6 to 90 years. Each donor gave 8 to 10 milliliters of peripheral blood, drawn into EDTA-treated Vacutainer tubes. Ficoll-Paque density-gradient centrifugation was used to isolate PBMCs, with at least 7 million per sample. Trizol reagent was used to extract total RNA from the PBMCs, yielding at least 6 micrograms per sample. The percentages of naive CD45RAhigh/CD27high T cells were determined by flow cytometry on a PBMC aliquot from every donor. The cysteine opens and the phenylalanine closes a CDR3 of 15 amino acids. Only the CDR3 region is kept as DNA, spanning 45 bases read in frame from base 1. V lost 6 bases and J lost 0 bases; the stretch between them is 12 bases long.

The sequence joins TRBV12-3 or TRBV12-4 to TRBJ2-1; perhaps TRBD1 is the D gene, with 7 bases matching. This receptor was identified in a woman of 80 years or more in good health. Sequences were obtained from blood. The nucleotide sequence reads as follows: TGTGCCAGCAGCGGCGGGACAGCCTCCTACAATGAGCAGTTCTTC. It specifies CASSGGTASYNEQFF.